The 26 T cell receptor beta chains below were found in one sample sequenced in a study of OX40 agonist ivuxolimab in advanced cancers. Clones were read by immunoSEQ multiplex PCR, and TCRdb kept only the in-frame ones, dropping some. The top ten hold around 2.6% of the sample, which has about 93,000 clones, 90% to 95% seen once. This material consisted of CD4+ or CD8+ T cells sorted from blood, taken in a trial of the OX40 agonist ivuxolimab. The receptors stem from an adult with an advanced solid tumor such as melanoma, head and neck, liver or kidney cancer.

This rearrangement joins TRBV12-1 to TRBJ2-1. TRBV12-1 constitutes a pseudogene. This CDR3 spans 12 amino acids. CDR3 in amino acids: CASSFGYNEQFF. CDR3 nucleotides: TGTGCCAGCAGCTTTGGTTACAATGAGCAGTTCTTC.

The V call is TRBV28, the J call TRBJ2-5, with TRBD2 matching over 10 bases. CDR1 and CDR2 from the germline V gene are MDHEN and SYDVKM. The CDR3 totals 17 residues. The V and J ends lost 6 bases and 6 bases, in that order; junction bases with no gene match: 16. CDR3: CASRQNQPSGRGKTQYF. The CDR3 DNA follows: TGTGCCAGCAGACAAAACCAACCTAGCGGGAGAGGGAAGACCCAGTACTTC.

The chain is built from TRBV18 and TRBJ1-3, with a tentative D call TRBD1 (5 bases). Per germline, CDR1 KGHSH and CDR2 LQKENI. V was clipped by 3 bases and J by 3 bases, with 12 bases between them. The CDR3 is 15 residues long. The CDR3 DNA reads TGTGCCAGCTCACCGAAAGGGGTAATTGGAAACACCATATATTTT. Amino acids: CASSPKGVIGNTIYF.

The CDR3 here is CASSSTSGRAYEQYF. Written as DNA, the CDR3 is TGTGCCAGCAGCTCCACTAGCGGGAGGGCCTACGAGCAGTACTTC. V and J are TRBV7-2 and TRBJ2-7, with 13 bases fitting TRBD2. The V gene end was trimmed by 4 bases and the J gene end by 2 bases; junction bases not matched to a gene: 2. The CDR3 is made up of 15 amino acids. Per the germline V gene, CDR1 is SGHTA and CDR2 is FQGNSA.

CDR3 in amino acids: CASSKHRGRGDNEQFF. CDR3 DNA sequence: TGTGCCAGCAGCAAACACAGGGGCCGTGGCGACAATGAGCAGTTCTTC. The chain couples TRBV9 to TRBJ2-1, with 7 bases aligning to TRBD1. Germline V gene sequence: CDR1 SGDLS, CDR2 YYNGEE. The trim removed 4 bases at V and 5 bases at J, leaving 12 bases unmatched. The length of the CDR3 is 16 residues. The complete variable domain, with remaining parts taken from reference TRBV9 and TRBJ2-1, reads DSGVTQTPKHLITATGQRVTLRCSPRSGDLSVYWYQQSLDQGLQFLIQYYNGEERAKGNILERFSAQQFPDLHSELNLSSLELGDSALYFCASSKHRGRGDNEQFFGPGTRLTVL.

The gene calls are TRBV28 and TRBJ2-7, with 8 bases fitting TRBD1. The CDR3 is made up of 13 amino acids. Trimming cost V 6 bases and J 8 bases; bases outside gene matches: 9. Germline lookup yields CDR1 MDHEN and CDR2 SYDVKM. The CDR3 region has the DNA TGTGCCAGCAGGGGGACAGGTGCCGGCCAGCAGTACTTC. Translation gives CASRGTGAGQQYF.

Here the CDR3 reads CASSRSSETQYF. The CDR3 DNA reads as TGTGCCAGCAGCCGATCCTCAGAGACCCAGTACTTC. The chain uses TRBV11-3 and TRBJ2-5; no firm D call. CDR1 and CDR2 (germline): SGHNT, YENEEA. Deletions cut 5 bases from V and 4 bases from J, with 8 bases between. The CDR3 sequence is 12 residues long. Filled out from reference TRBV11-3 and TRBJ2-5, the complete variable domain reads EAGVVQSPRYKIIEKKQPVAFWCNPISGHNTLYWYLQNLGQGPELLIRYENEEAVDDSQLPKDRFSAERLKGVDSTLKIQPAELGDSAVYLCASSRSSETQYFGPGTRLLVL.

The chain couples TRBV28 to TRBJ2-2; 7 bases align to TRBD1. With V trimmed by 6 bases and J by 8 bases, 9 bases remained unmatched. Germline CDR1 MDHEN, CDR2 SYDVKM. The CDR3 consists of 14 residues. The CDR3, as DNA: TGTGCCAGCAGGGTAACAGGGGCGGCGGGGGAGCTGTTTTTT. Protein sequence: CASRVTGAAGELFF.

Comments on this clone: One end of the junction varies from germline; a read error may be responsible. The chain employs TRBV9 and TRBJ2-3; 11 bases match TRBD2. CDR3 size: 15 residues. The germline V gene has CDR1 SGDLS and CDR2 YYNGEE. The CDR3 DNA follows: TGTGCCAGCAACGTAGCGGGAGGGGTTCAAGATACGCAGTATTTT. Protein sequence: CASNVAGGVQDTQYF.

The chain recombines TRBV30 with TRBJ2-7; D not resolved. V lost 0 bases and J 3 bases, leaving 9 bases between the germline ends. The length of the CDR3 is 13 residues. Germline lookup yields CDR1 GTSNPN and CDR2 SVGIG (reference sequence). This CDR3 is CAWSVIISYEQYF. The CDR3 DNA is TGTGCCTGGAGTGTAATAATCAGCTACGAGCAGTACTTC.

The CDR3 DNA reads as TGTGCCAGCAGGTTGGAGGGTAGAGGCGGCTACACCTTC. Amino acid sequence: CASRLEGRGGYTF. The chain is built from TRBV2 and TRBJ1-2; no clear D gene. Trimming shortened V by 6 bases and J by 8 bases, and 16 bases separated the two germline ends. The germline CDR1 and CDR2 sequences are SNHLY and FYNNEI. CDR3 length equals 13 residues.

This sequence joins TRBV4-1 and TRBJ2-7; TRBD2 matches 12 bases. The CDR3 spans 16 residues. Trimming removed 2 bases from V and 3 bases from J; junction bases left unmatched: 5. Germline CDR1 is MGHRA and CDR2 is YSYEKL. In DNA, the CDR3 is TGCGCCAGCAGCCAACTAGGACTAGCGGGATTCTACGAGCAGTACTTC. It encodes CASSQLGLAGFYEQYF.

The CDR3 is CASSLRGTSSTETQYF. DNA for the CDR3: TGTGCCAGCAGCTTGAGGGGGACTAGTTCCACGGAGACCCAGTACTTC. The chain uses TRBV5-5 and TRBJ2-5; 8 nucleotides match TRBD2. J was trimmed by 5 bases and V by 1 base; bases with no gene match: 10. Germline V gene sequence: CDR1 SGHKS, CDR2 YYEKEE (reference sequence). The CDR3 runs 16 residues.

The gene calls are TRBV19 and TRBJ2-1; 11 bases agree with TRBD2. The CDR3 is 15 amino acids. The ends lost 3 bases at V and 7 bases at J; junction bases unmatched: 5. Germline CDR1 is LNHDA and CDR2 is SQIVND (reference sequence). This CDR3 reads CASSILAGGPNEQFF. CDR3 nucleotides: TGTGCCAGTAGTATTCTAGCGGGAGGACCAAATGAGCAGTTCTTC.

CDR3 in DNA: TGTGCCAGCAGCTTAGGATCACAGGGCCTCTACGAGCAGTACTTC. Protein sequence: CASSLGSQGLYEQYF. The chain recombines TRBV11-2 with TRBJ2-7, with TRBD1 as a possible D gene (6 bases). V was cut by 1 base and J by 3 bases, with 13 bases left in between. Germline V CDR1 and CDR2: SGHAT, FQNNGV. The CDR3 sequence is 15 residues long.

Only one count was recorded for this clone. This rearrangement joins TRBV5-1 to TRBJ2-4, with D possibly TRBD2 on 6 matching bases. V was cut by 2 bases and J by 8 bases, with 11 bases left in between. Germline V gives CDR1 SGHRS, CDR2 YFSETQ. The length of the CDR3 is 13 residues. The CDR3 sequence is CASSFGGVDIQYF. DNA of the CDR3: TGCGCCAGCAGCTTCGGGGGAGTCGACATTCAGTACTTC. The complete variable domain, with remaining parts taken from reference TRBV5-1 and TRBJ2-4, reads KAGVTQTPRYLIKTRGQQVTLSCSPISGHRSVSWYQQTPGQGLQFLFEYFSETQRNKGNFPGRFSGRQFSNSRSEMNVSTLELGDSALYLCASSFGGVDIQYFGAGTRLSVL.

The chain carries TRBV10-3 and TRBJ2-7, with TRBD1 matching over 7 bases. Per germline, CDR1 ENHRY and CDR2 SYGVKD. Trimming at V came to 0 bases and at J to 1 base, leaving 6 bases not matched to a gene. The CDR3 is 16 residues long. The CDR3 is CAISESWGTESYEQYF. The CDR3 nucleotides read TGTGCCATCAGTGAGTCGTGGGGGACAGAATCCTACGAGCAGTACTTC.

A remark on this clone: The junction shows a germline mismatch at one end, possibly a read error. This sequence joins TRBV19 and TRBJ2-3; possibly TRBD2 for D (6 bases). Germline V gives CDR1 LNHDA, CDR2 SQIVND (reference sequence). This CDR3 is built from 14 residues. CDR3 sequence: CASNPGLLTNTQYF. The CDR3 coding sequence is TGTGCCAGTAATCCGGGACTTCTCACAAATACGCAGTATTTT.

This clone was picked up one time. The gene calls are TRBV29-1 and TRBJ2-7; tentative D call: TRBD2 (5 bases). The CDR3 sequence is 15 residues long. V was cut by 8 bases and J by 0 bases, with 20 bases left in between. Germline loops: CDR1 SQVTM, CDR2 ANQGSEA. The DNA for the CDR3 is TGCAGCCCTGCCCATCGGACTGTAATCTCCTACGAGCAGTACTTC. The encoded protein is CSPAHRTVISYEQYF.

The V and J genes are TRBV7-2 and TRBJ2-7, with 9 bases matching TRBD1. The CDR3 contains 13 residues. Germline CDR1 and CDR2: SGHTA and FQGNSA. The J segment lost 6 bases and the V segment lost 4 bases, leaving 4 bases of the junction unmatched. The CDR3 spells CASSSGTGIEQYF. CDR3 nucleotide sequence: TGTGCCAGCAGCTCAGGGACAGGGATCGAGCAGTACTTC.

V is TRBV7-8 and J is TRBJ2-5; 7 nucleotides agree with TRBD2. The length of the CDR3 is 16 residues. The germline gives CDR1 SGHVS, CDR2 FQNEAQ. J gave up 5 bases and V 1 base, and 10 bases lay outside the gene matches. The CDR3 sequence: CASSLGPAGVEETQYF. CDR3 nucleotide sequence: TGTGCCAGCAGCTTAGGTCCGGCGGGGGTCGAGGAGACCCAGTACTTC.

The chain couples TRBV5-1 to TRBJ2-2; TRBD2 aligns across 10 bases. V shed 0 bases and J 1 base; nucleotides not matched to a gene: 0. This CDR3 is built from 16 residues. Germline lookup yields CDR1 SGHRS and CDR2 YFSETQ. CDR3 DNA: TGCGCCAGCAGCTTGGGACTAGCGGGGAACACCGGGGAGCTGTTTTTT. As protein: CASSLGLAGNTGELFF.

The table lists this clone with a count of one. CDR3 in amino acids: CASSWRPGVAENIQYF. CDR3 coding DNA: TGTGCCAGCAGCTGGCGCCCGGGAGTGGCCGAAAACATTCAGTACTTC. The gene calls are TRBV13 and TRBJ2-4, with a possible D match to TRBD2 (6 bases). Germline lookup yields CDR1 PRHDT and CDR2 FYEKMQ (reference sequence). V lost 4 bases and J lost 5, with 18 bases in between. The length of the CDR3 is 16 residues.

This clone was counted once. The V call is TRBV19, the J call TRBJ2-2, with a weak D call TRBD1 (6 bases). The CDR3 length is 14 residues. Trimming shortened V by 6 bases and J by 4 bases, and 12 bases separated the two germline ends. Per the germline V gene, CDR1 is LNHDA and CDR2 is SQIVND (reference sequence). CDR3 in amino acids: CASSRQAITGELFF. The CDR3 DNA sequence: TGTGCCAGTAGCCGACAGGCTATCACCGGGGAGCTGTTTTTT.

The V and J genes are TRBV9 and TRBJ2-3; D is ambiguous. The CDR3 is made up of 14 amino acids. Germline V gene lookup returns CDR1 SGDLS and CDR2 YYNGEE. The ends were cut back, 0 bases at V and 4 bases at J, with 9 bases in the middle. CDR3 sequence reads: CASSVEVGPDTQYF. In nucleotides, the CDR3 is TGTGCCAGCAGCGTAGAGGTAGGCCCAGATACGCAGTATTTT. Drawing the rest from reference TRBV9 and TRBJ2-3, the complete variable domain is DSGVTQTPKHLITATGQRVTLRCSPRSGDLSVYWYQQSLDQGLQFLIQYYNGEERAKGNILERFSAQQFPDLHSELNLSSLELGDSALYFCASSVEVGPDTQYFGPGTRLTVL.

V usage is TRBV7-2 and J usage is TRBJ1-1; D remains unclear. The CDR3 extends over 13 amino acids. In germline, CDR1 is SGHTA, CDR2 FQGNSA. The V and J ends lost 1 base and 1 base respectively, with 4 bases between them. The CDR3 sequence: CASSLVRNTEAFF. The CDR3 DNA is TGTGCCAGCAGCTTAGTCAGGAACACTGAAGCTTTCTTT.